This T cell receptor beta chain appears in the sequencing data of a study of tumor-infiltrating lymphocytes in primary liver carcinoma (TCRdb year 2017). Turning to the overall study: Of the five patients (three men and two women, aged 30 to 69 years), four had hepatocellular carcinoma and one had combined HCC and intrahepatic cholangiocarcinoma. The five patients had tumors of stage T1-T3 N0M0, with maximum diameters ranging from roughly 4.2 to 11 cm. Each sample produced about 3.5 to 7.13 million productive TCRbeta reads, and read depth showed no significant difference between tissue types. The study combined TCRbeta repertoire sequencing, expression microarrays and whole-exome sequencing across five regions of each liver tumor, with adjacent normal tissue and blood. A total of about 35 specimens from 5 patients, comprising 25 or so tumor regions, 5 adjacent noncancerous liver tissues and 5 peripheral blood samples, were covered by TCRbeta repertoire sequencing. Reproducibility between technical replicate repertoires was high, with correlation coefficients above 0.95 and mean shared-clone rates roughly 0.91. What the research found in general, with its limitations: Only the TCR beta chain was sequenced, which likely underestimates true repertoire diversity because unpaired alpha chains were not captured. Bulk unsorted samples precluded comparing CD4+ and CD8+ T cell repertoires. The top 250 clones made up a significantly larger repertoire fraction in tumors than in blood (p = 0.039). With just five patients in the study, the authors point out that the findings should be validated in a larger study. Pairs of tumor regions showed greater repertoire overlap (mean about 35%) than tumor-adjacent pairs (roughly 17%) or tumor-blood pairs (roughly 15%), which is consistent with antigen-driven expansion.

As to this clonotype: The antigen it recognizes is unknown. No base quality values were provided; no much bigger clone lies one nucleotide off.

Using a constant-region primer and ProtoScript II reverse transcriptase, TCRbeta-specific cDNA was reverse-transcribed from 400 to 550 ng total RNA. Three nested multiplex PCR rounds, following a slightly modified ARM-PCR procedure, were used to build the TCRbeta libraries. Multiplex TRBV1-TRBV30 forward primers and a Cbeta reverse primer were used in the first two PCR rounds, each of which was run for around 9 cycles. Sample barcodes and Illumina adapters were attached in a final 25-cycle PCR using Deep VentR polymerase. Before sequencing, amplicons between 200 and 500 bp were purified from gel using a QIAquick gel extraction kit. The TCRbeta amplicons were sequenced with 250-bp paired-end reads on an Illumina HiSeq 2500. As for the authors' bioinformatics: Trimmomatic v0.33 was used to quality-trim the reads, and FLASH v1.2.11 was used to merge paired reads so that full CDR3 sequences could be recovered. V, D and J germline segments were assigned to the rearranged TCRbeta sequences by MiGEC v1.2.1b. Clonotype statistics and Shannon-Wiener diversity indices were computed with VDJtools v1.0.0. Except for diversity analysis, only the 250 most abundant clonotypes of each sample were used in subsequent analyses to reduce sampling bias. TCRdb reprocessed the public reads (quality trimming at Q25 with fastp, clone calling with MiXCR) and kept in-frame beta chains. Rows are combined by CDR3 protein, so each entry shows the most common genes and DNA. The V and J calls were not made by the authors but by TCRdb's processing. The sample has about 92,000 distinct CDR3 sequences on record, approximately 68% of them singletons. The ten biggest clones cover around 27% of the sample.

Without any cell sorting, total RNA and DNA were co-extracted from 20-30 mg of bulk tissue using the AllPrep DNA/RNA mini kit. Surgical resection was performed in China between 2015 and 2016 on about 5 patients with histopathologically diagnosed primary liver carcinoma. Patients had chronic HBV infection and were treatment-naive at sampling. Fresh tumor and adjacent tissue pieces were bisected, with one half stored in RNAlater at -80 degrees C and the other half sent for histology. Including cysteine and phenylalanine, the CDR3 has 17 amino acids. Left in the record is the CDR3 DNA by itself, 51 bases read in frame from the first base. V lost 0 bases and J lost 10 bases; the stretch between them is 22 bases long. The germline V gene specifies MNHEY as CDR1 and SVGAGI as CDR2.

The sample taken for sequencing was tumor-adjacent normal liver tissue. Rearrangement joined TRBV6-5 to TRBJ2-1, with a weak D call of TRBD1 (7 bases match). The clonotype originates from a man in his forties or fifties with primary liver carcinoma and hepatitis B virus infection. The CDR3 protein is CASSYSFGGQSVDEQFF. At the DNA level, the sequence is TGTGCCAGCAGTTACTCTTTCGGGGGACAGTCTGTGGACGAGCAGTTCTTC.